This T cell receptor (beta chain) is from a study of cytomegalovirus exposure and HLA in healthy donors. The PCR used 60 Vbeta and 13 Jbeta primers. The method was immunoSEQ multiplex PCR; TCRdb's version includes in-frame clones alone and lacks a portion of them. The sample lists about 40,000 clones; roughly 64% were seen once. CDR1 and CDR2 from the germline V gene are MNHEY and SMNVEV (reference sequence). This CDR3 comprises 13 residues. V lost 5 bases, J lost 4 bases, and 11 bases lay in between. The receptor's source is a man aged 50 to 60 in good health and CMV-seropositive. The chain carries TRBV27 and TRBJ1-2; D is unresolved. Sequencing input: PBMCs. The CDR3 reads CASSHAPSYGYTF. The CDR3 DNA follows: TGTGCCAGCAGTCATGCTCCGAGCTATGGCTACACCTTC.